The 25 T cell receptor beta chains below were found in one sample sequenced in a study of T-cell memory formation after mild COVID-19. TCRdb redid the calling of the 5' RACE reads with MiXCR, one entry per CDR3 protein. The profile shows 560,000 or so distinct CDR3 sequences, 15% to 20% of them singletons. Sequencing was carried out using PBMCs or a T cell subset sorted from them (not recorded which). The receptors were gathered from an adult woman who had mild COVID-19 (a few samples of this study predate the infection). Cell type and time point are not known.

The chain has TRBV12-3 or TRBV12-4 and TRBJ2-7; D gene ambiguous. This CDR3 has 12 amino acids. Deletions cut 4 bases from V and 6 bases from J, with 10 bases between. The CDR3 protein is CASSSGRREQYF. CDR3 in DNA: TGTGCCAGCAGTTCTGGTAGGCGCGAGCAGTACTTC.

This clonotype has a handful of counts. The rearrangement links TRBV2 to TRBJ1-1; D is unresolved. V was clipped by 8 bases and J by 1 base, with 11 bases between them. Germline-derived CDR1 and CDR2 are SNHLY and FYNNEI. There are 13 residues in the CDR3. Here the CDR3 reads CASYAEKNTEAFF. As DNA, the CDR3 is TGTGCCAGCTATGCAGAGAAGAACACTGAAGCTTTCTTT.

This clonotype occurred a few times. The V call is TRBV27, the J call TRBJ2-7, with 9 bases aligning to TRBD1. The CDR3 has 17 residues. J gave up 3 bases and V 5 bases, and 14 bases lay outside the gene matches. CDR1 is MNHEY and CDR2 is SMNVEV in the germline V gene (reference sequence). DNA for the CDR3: TGTGCCAGCAGTATGACAGGGGGGAGCCTCAACGTCTACGAGCAGTACTTC. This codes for CASSMTGGSLNVYEQYF.

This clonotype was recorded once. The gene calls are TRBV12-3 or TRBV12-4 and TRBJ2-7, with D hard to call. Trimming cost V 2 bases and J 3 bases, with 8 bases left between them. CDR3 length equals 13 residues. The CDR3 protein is CASSLFMGYEQYF. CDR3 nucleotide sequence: TGTGCCAGCAGTTTATTTATGGGCTACGAGCAGTACTTC.

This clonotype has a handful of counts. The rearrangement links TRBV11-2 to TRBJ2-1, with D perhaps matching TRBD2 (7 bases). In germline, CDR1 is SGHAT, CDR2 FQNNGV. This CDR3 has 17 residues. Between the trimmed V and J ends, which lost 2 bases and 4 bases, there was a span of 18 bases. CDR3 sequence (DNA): TGTGCCAGCAGCTTACGTTCGGGGGGCCTACTTTACAATGAGCAGTTCTTC. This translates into CASSLRSGGLLYNEQFF.

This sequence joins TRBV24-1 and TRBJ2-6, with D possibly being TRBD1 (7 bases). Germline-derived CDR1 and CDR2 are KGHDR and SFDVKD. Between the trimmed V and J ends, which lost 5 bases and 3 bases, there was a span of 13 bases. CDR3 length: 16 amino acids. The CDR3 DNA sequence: TGTGCCACCAGTGCTGCGGGGACAGATGGGGCCAACGTCCTGACTTTC. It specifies CATSAAGTDGANVLTF.

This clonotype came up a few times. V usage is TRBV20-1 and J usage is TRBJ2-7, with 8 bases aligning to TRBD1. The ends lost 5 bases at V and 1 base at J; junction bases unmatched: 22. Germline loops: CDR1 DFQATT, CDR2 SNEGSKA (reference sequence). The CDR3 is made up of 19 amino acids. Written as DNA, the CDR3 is TGCAGTGCTCCCCGGCGCATTAGGACAGGGCAGCGAACGTCCTACGAGCAGTACTTC. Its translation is CSAPRRIRTGQRTSYEQYF.

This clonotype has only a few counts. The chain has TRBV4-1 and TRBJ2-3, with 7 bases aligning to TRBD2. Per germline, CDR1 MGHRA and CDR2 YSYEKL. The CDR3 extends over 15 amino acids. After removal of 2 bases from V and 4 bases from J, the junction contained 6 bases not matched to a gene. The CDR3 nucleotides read TGCGCCAGCAGCCAAAGGTCGGGGGGTCCAGATACGCAGTATTTT. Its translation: CASSQRSGGPDTQYF.

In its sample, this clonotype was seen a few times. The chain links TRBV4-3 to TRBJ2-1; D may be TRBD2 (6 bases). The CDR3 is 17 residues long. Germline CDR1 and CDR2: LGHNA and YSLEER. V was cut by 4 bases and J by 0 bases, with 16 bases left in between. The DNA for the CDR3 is TGCGCCAGCAGCCTTTCTGGAGGGAGACCCTCCTACAATGAGCAGTTCTTC. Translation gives CASSLSGGRPSYNEQFF.

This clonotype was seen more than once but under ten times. In DNA, the CDR3 is TGTGCCACCGGGCGTGAGGGGTACTCTGGGGCCAACGTCCTGACTTTC. It yields the protein CATGREGYSGANVLTF. J is TRBJ2-6 and V is TRBV10-3; D possibly uses TRBD1 or TRBD2 (5 bases each). Trimming removed 10 bases at V and 0 bases at J, with 16 bases between. CDR1 and CDR2 from the germline V gene are ENHRY and SYGVKD. The CDR3 consists of 16 residues.

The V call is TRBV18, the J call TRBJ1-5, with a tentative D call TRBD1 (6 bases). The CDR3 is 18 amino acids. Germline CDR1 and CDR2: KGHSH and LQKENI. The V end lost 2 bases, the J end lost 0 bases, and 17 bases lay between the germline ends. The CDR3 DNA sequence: TGTGCCAGCTCACCAAGGCCACAGGGATCCCTTAGCAATCAGCCCCAGCATTTT. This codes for CASSPRPQGSLSNQPQHF.

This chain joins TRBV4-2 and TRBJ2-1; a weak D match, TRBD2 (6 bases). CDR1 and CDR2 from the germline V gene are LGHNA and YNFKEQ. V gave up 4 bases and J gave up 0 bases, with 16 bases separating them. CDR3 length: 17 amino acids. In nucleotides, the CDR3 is TGTGCCAGCAGCCCGGAACCGGGACTCCGCTCCTACAATGAGCAGTTCTTC. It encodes CASSPEPGLRSYNEQFF.

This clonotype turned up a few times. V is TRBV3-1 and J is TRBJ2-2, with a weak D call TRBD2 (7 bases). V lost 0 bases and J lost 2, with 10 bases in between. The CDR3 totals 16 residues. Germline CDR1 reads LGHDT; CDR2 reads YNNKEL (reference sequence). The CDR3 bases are TGTGCCAGCAGCCAAGAATGGGGGGGCAACACCGGGGAGCTGTTTTTT. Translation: CASSQEWGGNTGELFF.

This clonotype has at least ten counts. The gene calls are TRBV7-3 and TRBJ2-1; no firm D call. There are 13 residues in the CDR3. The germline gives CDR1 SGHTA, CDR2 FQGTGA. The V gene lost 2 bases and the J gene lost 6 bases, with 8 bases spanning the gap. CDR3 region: CASSLGSLNEQFF. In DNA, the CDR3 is TGTGCCAGCAGCTTAGGGTCCCTCAATGAGCAGTTCTTC.

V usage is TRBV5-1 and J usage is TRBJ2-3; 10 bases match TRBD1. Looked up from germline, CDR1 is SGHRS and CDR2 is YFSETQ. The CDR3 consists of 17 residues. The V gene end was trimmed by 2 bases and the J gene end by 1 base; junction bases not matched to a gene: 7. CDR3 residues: CASSLPTGTGGTDTQYF. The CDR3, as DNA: TGCGCCAGCAGCTTACCGACCGGGACAGGGGGCACAGATACGCAGTATTTT.

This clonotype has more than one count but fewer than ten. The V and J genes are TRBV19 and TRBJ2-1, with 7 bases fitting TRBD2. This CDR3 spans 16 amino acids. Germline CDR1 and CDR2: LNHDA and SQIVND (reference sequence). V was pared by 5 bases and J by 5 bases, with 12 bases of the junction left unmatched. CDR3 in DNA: TGTGCCAGTAGTCCGCAATGGGCTAGCGGCGACAATGAGCAGTTCTTC. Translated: CASSPQWASGDNEQFF.

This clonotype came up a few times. The CDR3 loop reads CASSSMGGNQPQHF. CDR3 DNA sequence: TGTGCCAGCAGCTCGATGGGGGGCAATCAGCCCCAGCATTTT. The chain is built from TRBV9 and TRBJ1-5; possibly TRBD1 for D (5 bases). Germline V gene lookup returns CDR1 SGDLS and CDR2 YYNGEE. The V end was cut by 4 bases, the J end by 2 bases, with 10 bases between. This CDR3 comprises 14 residues. The full variable domain, completed using reference TRBV9 and TRBJ1-5, is DSGVTQTPKHLITATGQRVTLRCSPRSGDLSVYWYQQSLDQGLQFLIQYYNGEERAKGNILERFSAQQFPDLHSELNLSSLELGDSALYFCASSSMGGNQPQHFGDGTRLSIL.

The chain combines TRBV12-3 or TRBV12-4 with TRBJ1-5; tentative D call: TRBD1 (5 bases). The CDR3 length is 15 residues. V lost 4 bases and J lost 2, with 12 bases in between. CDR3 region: CASSSGRGRNQPQHF. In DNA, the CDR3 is TGTGCCAGCAGTTCGGGACGCGGTCGCAATCAGCCCCAGCATTTT.

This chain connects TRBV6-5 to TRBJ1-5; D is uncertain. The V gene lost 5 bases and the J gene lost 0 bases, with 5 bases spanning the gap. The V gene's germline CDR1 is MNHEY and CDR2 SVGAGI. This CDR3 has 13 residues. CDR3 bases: TGTGCCAGCAGTAGCCATAGCAATCAGCCCCAGCATTTT. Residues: CASSSHSNQPQHF.

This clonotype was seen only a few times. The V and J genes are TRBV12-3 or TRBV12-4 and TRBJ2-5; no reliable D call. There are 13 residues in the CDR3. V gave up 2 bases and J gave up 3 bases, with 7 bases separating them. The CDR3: CASSLWAEETQYF. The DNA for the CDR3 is TGTGCCAGCAGTTTATGGGCTGAAGAGACCCAGTACTTC.

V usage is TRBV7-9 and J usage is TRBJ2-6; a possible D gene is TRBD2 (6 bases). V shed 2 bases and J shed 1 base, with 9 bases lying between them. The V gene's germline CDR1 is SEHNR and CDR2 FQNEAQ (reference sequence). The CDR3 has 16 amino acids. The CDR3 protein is CASSLSSASGANVLTF. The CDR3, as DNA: TGTGCCAGCAGCTTATCTAGCGCATCTGGGGCCAACGTCCTGACTTTC.

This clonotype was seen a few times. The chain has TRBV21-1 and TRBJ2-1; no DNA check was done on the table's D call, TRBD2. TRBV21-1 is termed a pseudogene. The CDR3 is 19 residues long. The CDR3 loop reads CASSDGLAGGPSSYNEQFF. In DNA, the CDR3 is TGTGCCAGCAGCGATGGACTAGCGGGAGGGCCAAGCTCCTACAATGAGCAGTTCTTC.

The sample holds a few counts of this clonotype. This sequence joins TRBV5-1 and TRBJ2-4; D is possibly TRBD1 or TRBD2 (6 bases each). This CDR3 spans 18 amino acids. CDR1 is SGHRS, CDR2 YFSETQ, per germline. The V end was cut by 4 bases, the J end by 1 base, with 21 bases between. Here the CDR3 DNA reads TGCGCCAGCAGCGACCGGGGGCGGCACATCGAGGCCAAAAACATTCAGTACTTC. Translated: CASSDRGRHIEAKNIQYF.

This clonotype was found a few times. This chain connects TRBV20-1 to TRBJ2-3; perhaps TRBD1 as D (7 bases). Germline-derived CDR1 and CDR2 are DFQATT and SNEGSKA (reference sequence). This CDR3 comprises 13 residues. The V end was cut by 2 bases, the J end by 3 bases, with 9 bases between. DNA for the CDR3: TGCAGTGCTAGACCAGGGGGGACAGATACGCAGTATTTT. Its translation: CSARPGGTDTQYF.

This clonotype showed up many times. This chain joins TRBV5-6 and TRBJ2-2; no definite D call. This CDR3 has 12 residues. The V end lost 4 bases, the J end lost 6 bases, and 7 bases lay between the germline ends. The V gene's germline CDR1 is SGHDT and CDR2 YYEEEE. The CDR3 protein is CASSPWAGELFF. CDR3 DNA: TGTGCCAGCAGCCCATGGGCCGGGGAGCTGTTTTTT.